Presented here are 24 T cell receptor beta chains from one specimen sequenced in a study of cytomegalovirus exposure and HLA in healthy donors. 13 Jbeta primers and 60 Vbeta primers were used for the PCR. Sequenced by immunoSEQ multiplex PCR; TCRdb stores in-frame clones only, minus some. This sample carries about 110,000 clones, 75% to 85% of them seen once, and the ten largest clones take 1.5% to 2%. Sequencing used PBMCs. All receptors come from a man aged 45 to 65 in good health and CMV-seronegative.

Concerning this clone: Sequence at one end of the junction differs from germline and may be a read error. The chain couples TRBV7-9 to TRBJ1-1, with D tentatively TRBD1 (5 bases). The germline V gene has CDR1 SEHNR and CDR2 FQNEAQ (reference sequence). There are 12 residues in the CDR3. The DNA of the CDR3 is TGTTCCAGCAGCTTAGGTCAGGGAAAAGCTTTCTTT. Translation: CSSSLGQGKAFF.

The chain employs TRBV5-1 and TRBJ1-2; no clear D. The CDR3 consists of 13 residues. Germline CDR1 and CDR2: SGHRS and YFSETQ. The germline V and J ends were trimmed by 3 bases and 5 bases, with 11 bases remaining between them. In DNA, the CDR3 is TGCGCCAGCAGCTCGGAATTCGGGTATGGCTACACCTTC. Translated: CASSSEFGYGYTF.

The chain employs TRBV7-2 and TRBJ2-1, with D possibly TRBD2 on 5 matching bases. The CDR3 loop spans 16 amino acids. V was cut by 5 bases and J by 3 bases, with 17 bases left in between. Germline V gene lookup returns CDR1 SGHTA and CDR2 FQGNSA. The CDR3 spells CASSPYSERYYNEQFF. CDR3 sequence (DNA): TGTGCCAGCAGCCCTTATTCCGAGCGGTACTACAATGAGCAGTTCTTC.

The chain links TRBV5-1 to TRBJ2-5; the D gene is possibly TRBD2 (6 bases). Looked up from germline, CDR1 is SGHRS and CDR2 is YFSETQ. V dropped 4 bases and J dropped 5 bases, with 15 bases sitting between them. The CDR3 runs to 14 residues. The CDR3 region is CASSPGDGGETQYF. The DNA for the CDR3 is TGCGCCAGCAGCCCGGGGGACGGTGGGGAGACCCAGTACTTC.

This clone was observed once. CDR3 sequence reads: CASSPLWAEVGNEQFF. CDR3 sequence (DNA): TGTGCCAGCTCACCTTTGTGGGCGGAGGTGGGCAATGAGCAGTTCTTC. The chain has TRBV18 and TRBJ2-1; D is possibly TRBD2 (5 bases). Germline V gives CDR1 KGHSH, CDR2 LQKENI. There are 16 residues in the CDR3. V shed 3 bases and J shed 6 bases, with 18 bases lying between them.

The chain carries TRBV18 and TRBJ2-1; D call uncertain. V was cut by 3 bases and J by 5 bases, with 2 bases left in between. Per the germline V gene, CDR1 is KGHSH and CDR2 is LQKENI. CDR3 length: 11 residues. DNA of the CDR3: TGTGCCAGCTCACCTAACAATGAGCAGTTCTTC. Its translation is CASSPNNEQFF.

This rearrangement joins TRBV5-1 to TRBJ1-2, with D tentatively TRBD1 (5 bases). The V and J ends lost 4 bases and 6 bases respectively, with 16 bases between them. This CDR3 is built from 14 residues. Germline lookup yields CDR1 SGHRS and CDR2 YFSETQ. CDR3 region: CASSPQGFGDGYTF. The DNA for the CDR3 is TGCGCCAGCAGCCCCCAGGGTTTTGGGGATGGCTACACCTTC.

This clone has a single count. The chain links TRBV20-1 to TRBJ1-2; possibly TRBD1 for D (6 bases). V lost 7 bases, J lost 3 bases, and 9 bases lay in between. From germline, CDR1 is DFQATT and CDR2 SNEGSKA (reference sequence). The CDR3 is 11 residues long. For the CDR3, the DNA is TGCAGTGGACAGGATGACTATGGCTACACCTTC. It specifies CSGQDDYGYTF.

The gene calls are TRBV5-4 and TRBJ1-2; D not resolved. The CDR3 length is 13 residues. Germline CDR1 reads SGHNT; CDR2 reads YYREEE (reference sequence). Trimming shortened V by 4 bases and J by 6 bases, and 13 bases separated the two germline ends. CDR3 DNA: TGTGCCAGCAGCCCTCCCTCGGGTAATGGCTACACCTTC. Its translation: CASSPPSGNGYTF. The complete variable domain, with remaining parts taken from reference TRBV5-4 and TRBJ1-2, reads ETGVTQSPTHLIKTRGQQVTLRCSSQSGHNTVSWYQQALGQGPQFIFQYYREEENGRGNFPPRFSGLQFPNYSSELNVNALELDDSALYLCASSPPSGNGYTFGSGTRLTVV.

This rearrangement joins TRBV6-1 to TRBJ1-4; 8 bases agree with TRBD1. V lost 8 bases to trimming and J lost 6 bases; unmatched junction nucleotides: 11. CDR3 length equals 15 residues. CDR1 and CDR2 (germline): MNHNS, SASEGT. The CDR3 here is CASSPLGQAYEKLFF. CDR3 coding DNA: TGTGCCAGCTCCCCTCTGGGACAGGCCTATGAAAAACTGTTTTTT.

The chain combines TRBV4-2 with TRBJ2-7, with D maybe TRBD1 (6 bases). The CDR3 contains 13 residues. Per germline, CDR1 LGHNA and CDR2 YNFKEQ. Trimming removed 2 bases at V and 7 bases at J, with 12 bases between. Here the CDR3 reads CASSQLPGQEQYV. The CDR3 region has the DNA TGTGCCAGCAGCCAACTTCCGGGACAAGAGCAGTACGTC.

CDR3 nucleotides: TGTGCCAGCAGTACCGGGACAGGGCTGAGCTACACCTTC. Protein: CASSTGTGLSYTF. The chain uses TRBV7-9 and TRBJ1-2; 9 bases line up with TRBD1. Germline V gene sequence: CDR1 SEHNR, CDR2 FQNEAQ (reference sequence). The CDR3 loop spans 13 amino acids. V was clipped by 6 bases and J by 9 bases; unmatched bases: 8.

The chain employs TRBV9 and TRBJ1-5; D is possibly TRBD1 (5 bases). Germline V gives CDR1 SGDLS, CDR2 YYNGEE. CDR3 length equals 13 residues. Trimming pared 2 bases from V and 7 bases from J, leaving 10 bases between. The CDR3 nucleotides read TGTGCCAGCAGCGTGGGGGGAAGACAGCCCCAGCATTTT. Residues: CASSVGGRQPQHF.

The CDR3 DNA reads as TGTGCCAGCAGCGATCCGACAGGGGGCGGCGGGGAGCTGTTTTTT. This codes for CASSDPTGGGGELFF. The chain has TRBV5-4 and TRBJ2-2, with TRBD1 matching 10 bases. J lost 7 bases, V lost 4 bases, and 7 bases had no gene match. CDR1 and CDR2 (germline): SGHNT, YYREEE (reference sequence). The length of the CDR3 is 15 residues. Drawing the rest from reference TRBV5-4 and TRBJ2-2, the complete variable domain is ETGVTQSPTHLIKTRGQQVTLRCSSQSGHNTVSWYQQALGQGPQFIFQYYREEENGRGNFPPRFSGLQFPNYSSELNVNALELDDSALYLCASSDPTGGGGELFFGEGSRLTVL.

Concerning this clone itself: A junction boundary mismatches the germline segment, possibly from a read error. The chain recombines TRBV19 with TRBJ2-7; 8 bases map to TRBD2. The CDR3 runs to 16 residues. From germline, CDR1 is LNHDA and CDR2 SQIVND (reference sequence). In DNA, the CDR3 is TGTGCCAGTAGCATAGACCGGTCCGGGAGGGGGTACGAGCAGTACTTC. The encoded protein is CASSIDRSGRGYEQYF.

Turning to this clone: Other DNA sequences in this specimen translate into the identical CDR3. The chain combines TRBV19 with TRBJ2-3, with D tentatively TRBD2 (6 bases). CDR1 is LNHDA and CDR2 is SQIVND in the germline V gene (reference sequence). The CDR3 length is 16 residues. The V end was cut by 5 bases, the J end by 2 bases, with 17 bases between. The CDR3 region is CASSSGEAWDTDTQYF. In DNA form, the CDR3 reads TGTGCCAGTAGTTCTGGGGAGGCTTGGGACACAGATACGCAGTATTTT. Filled out from reference TRBV19 and TRBJ2-3, the complete variable domain reads DGGITQSPKYLFRKEGQNVTLSCEQNLNHDAMYWYRQDPGQGLRLIYYSQIVNDFQKGDIAEGYSVSREKKESFPLTVTSAQKNPTAFYLCASSSGEAWDTDTQYFGPGTRLTVL.

This chain joins TRBV5-8 and TRBJ2-2; tentative D call: TRBD2 (6 bases). Trimming left V 4 bases short and J 7 bases short, with 20 bases between. Germline lookup yields CDR1 SGHTS and CDR2 YDEGEE. CDR3 length: 16 amino acids. CDR3 nucleotide sequence: TGTGCCAGCAGCCCCGGAGGGGTCGGACGAGTCGGGGAGCTGTTTTTT. Translating gives CASSPGGVGRVGELFF.

The CDR3 sequence is CASSQGDGRSGNTIYF. DNA for the CDR3: TGTGCCAGCAGCCAAGGTGATGGGCGATCTGGAAACACCATATATTTT. The gene calls are TRBV4-2 and TRBJ1-3, with D unresolved. This CDR3 region has 16 residues. V gave up 1 base and J gave up 1 base, with 11 bases separating them. Germline CDR1 and CDR2: LGHNA and YNFKEQ.

Points on this clone: The sample carries other DNA sequences with the same CDR3. The chain links TRBV20-1 to TRBJ2-7, with a weak D call TRBD1 (6 bases). From germline, CDR1 is DFQATT and CDR2 SNEGSKA (reference sequence). This CDR3 has 11 amino acids. The V gene lost 5 bases and the J gene lost 7 bases, with 12 bases spanning the gap. CDR3 DNA: TGCAGTGCTGAGGAAGGGACAGAGCAGTACGTC. It translates to CSAEEGTEQYV.

This clone was recorded a few times. The chain carries TRBV4-3 and TRBJ2-3; 7 nucleotides agree with TRBD1. The CDR3 is 15 residues long. The ends lost 2 bases at V and 3 bases at J; junction bases unmatched: 5. Germline V gene data show CDR1 as LGHNA and CDR2 as YSLEER. CDR3 DNA: TGCGCCAGCAGCCAAACCGGGACAGATACAGATACGCAGTATTTT. Translated, it gives CASSQTGTDTDTQYF.

The V call is TRBV15, the J call TRBJ1-2; 7 bases are shared with TRBD1. The V gene end was trimmed by 4 bases and the J gene end by 3 bases; junction bases not matched to a gene: 5. The CDR3 length is 14 residues. CDR1 is LNHNV, CDR2 YYDKDF, per germline (reference sequence). The CDR3 DNA sequence: TGTGCCACCAGCATGAACAGGGGAGACTATGGCTACACCTTC. Translation: CATSMNRGDYGYTF.

The chain uses TRBV6-1 and TRBJ1-5; tentatively, D is TRBD1 (5 bases). The CDR3 has 13 amino acids. Trimming cost V 4 bases and J 4 bases, with 8 bases left between them. CDR1 is MNHNS, CDR2 SASEGT, per germline. CDR3 sequence reads: CASSGQNNQPQHF. CDR3 DNA sequence: TGTGCCAGCAGTGGACAGAATAATCAGCCCCAGCATTTT.

The chain joins TRBV7-6 to TRBJ1-6; D call uncertain. The CDR3 is 14 amino acids. Trimming stripped 0 bases from V and 6 bases from J, with 6 bases between. Germline-derived CDR1 and CDR2 are SGHVS and FNYEAQ. The CDR3 DNA follows: TGTGCCAGCAGCTTAGCGCGCTCTAATTCACCCCTCCACTTT. Its protein product is CASSLARSNSPLHF. The full variable domain, with the rest looked up from reference TRBV7-6 and TRBJ1-6, is GAGVSQSPRYKVTKRGQDVALRCDPISGHVSLYWYRQALGQGPEFLTYFNYEAQQDKSGLPNDRFSAERPEGSISTLTIQRTEQRDSAMYRCASSLARSNSPLHFGNGTRLTVT.

The chain employs TRBV5-4 and TRBJ2-6, with 8 bases that match TRBD2. Germline lookup yields CDR1 SGHNT and CDR2 YYREEE (reference sequence). The CDR3 has 17 residues. V was clipped by 0 bases and J by 0 bases; unmatched bases: 2. CDR3 protein: CASSLAGGSSGANVLTF. The CDR3, as DNA: TGTGCCAGCAGCTTGGCGGGGGGGAGCTCTGGGGCCAACGTCCTGACTTTC.